This entry is about one T cell receptor (beta chain). This clonotype showed up just a few times. Its antigen is currently not known. Base-call qualities are not available, and no considerably larger clone is one nucleotide away. RNA was extracted with the RNeasy kit and roughly 0.5 to 1 ug was reverse transcribed using random hexamers. The immunoSEQ multiplex PCR assay, which covers 54 Vbeta and 13 Jbeta segments, was used to amplify TCR beta CDR3 regions. PCR amplification bias was corrected by using a synthetic template baseline for primer optimization and computational correction. Per the authors' processing: Reads were assigned to V, D and J genes according to IMGT and analyzed in immunoSEQ Analyzer, with only productive sequences retained. Clonality was computed as one minus Shannon entropy normalized by log2 of the number of productive unique sequences. For each patient and control, public and private clones were evaluated within the 100 most prevalent clones. Susac-specific clones were defined as absent from healthy and MS cohorts, around 1,000 published viral clones and other ImmuneACCESS disease sequences. TCRdb's own reprocessing of the public reads used fastp at Q25 and MiXCR and kept productive beta chains. When rows share a CDR3 protein, they turn into one entry using the most common DNA and genes. The V and J calls reflect TCRdb's pipeline rather than the authors' work. The sample profile shows hundreds of thousands of distinct CDR3 sequences; around 83% of them were found once. The ten largest clonotypes hold about 0.11% of the sample.

Peripheral blood CD8+ and CD4+ T cells from healthy donors, Susac syndrome patients and multiple sclerosis patients were profiled using high-throughput TCR beta sequencing. The multiple sclerosis controls were treatment-naive patients whose relapsing-remitting disease, either stable or active, fulfilled the revised McDonald criteria. Bulk CD8+ and CD4+ T cells were purified magnetically by negative isolation, whereas CD8+ TEMRA cells were enriched by FACS. Blood was drawn into EDTA tubes, processed within 24 hours, and PBMCs were isolated by density gradient centrifugation. PBMCs intended for TCR sequencing were cryopreserved in liquid nitrogen and thawed later in a water bath at 37 degrees C. A purity of at least 90% was achieved for sorted or isolated CD4+, CD8+ and CD8+ TEMRA cells. The sample is drawn from a study of CD8 T cells in Susac syndrome (dated by TCRdb to the late 2010s). Some background on the complete study: The study used repertoire sequencing to test whether antigen drove CD8+ T cell activation and differentiation in Susac syndrome. Clonality of the CD8+ T cell repertoire was compared between around eleven healthy donors, approximately 14 Susac syndrome patients and under 16 multiple sclerosis patients.

What the work shows at the level of the full study, not this receptor alone: The number of individuals in the TCR sequencing and HLA analysis was acknowledged as relatively small.

In the germline V gene (reference sequence), CDR1 corresponds to SEHNR and CDR2 to FQNEAQ. Deletion took 1 base off V and 5 bases off J, with a span of 12 bases between the germline ends. The CDR3, from cysteine to phenylalanine, totals 14 residues. Only the CDR3 DNA is retained, 42 bases long and in frame from the first base. The chain joins TRBV7-9 to TRBJ2-7; the D segment cannot be called with confidence. The clonotype originates from a human donor with multiple sclerosis. Sequenced sample: CD8+ T cells from PBMCs. The CDR3 sequence is CASSLGQIPDEQYF. The sequenced DNA is TGTGCCAGCAGCTTAGGGCAGATTCCCGACGAGCAGTACTTC.